These 30 T cell receptor beta chains share one sample of origin, sequenced in a study of blood T cell repertoires in COVID-19. Only in-frame clones appear in the TCRdb table, and some are missing; sequencing was by immunoSEQ multiplex PCR. The table has 200,000 or so clones, less than 90% seen once; the top ten hold around 20%. The sequencing input was peripheral blood. The receptors stem from a human donor in a cohort sampled during active COVID-19.

The chain couples TRBV5-1 to TRBJ2-1, with 11 bases matching TRBD2. This CDR3 is 16 amino acids long. The V gene end was trimmed by 4 bases and the J gene end by 11 bases; junction bases not matched to a gene: 14. In germline, CDR1 is SGHRS, CDR2 YFSETQ. CDR3 in amino acids: CASSLLGLAGGSQQFF. In DNA form, the CDR3 reads TGCGCCAGCAGCCTTCTCGGACTAGCGGGTGGTAGTCAGCAGTTCTTC.

This chain links TRBV5-4 with TRBJ1-2; 8 nucleotides line up with TRBD1. CDR1 and CDR2 (germline): SGHNT, YYREEE (reference sequence). The V segment lost 0 bases and the J segment 5 bases; nucleotides outside the gene matches: 9. This CDR3 is 16 amino acids long. CDR3 DNA sequence: TGTGCCAGCAGCTTGGGGACAGACAGGGGCGTGTATGGCTACACCTTC. This sequence encodes CASSLGTDRGVYGYTF.

The sample holds one count of this clone. This chain joins TRBV6-5 and TRBJ2-7, with a weak D call TRBD2 (5 bases). Between the trimmed V and J ends, which lost 7 bases and 3 bases, there was a span of 16 bases. Germline loops: CDR1 MNHEY, CDR2 SVGAGI. This CDR3 spans 14 amino acids. The CDR3 nucleotides are TGTGCCAGCAATTCCGGGGAGTGGAACTACGAGCAGTACTTC. Its protein is CASNSGEWNYEQYF.

The chain links TRBV25-1 to TRBJ1-1, with D unresolved. CDR3 length: 13 amino acids. The V end was cut by 6 bases, the J end by 5 bases, with 13 bases between. From germline, CDR1 is MGHDK and CDR2 SYGVNS. The CDR3 region is CASRGSGWTEAFF. The CDR3 nucleotides read TGTGCCAGCAGGGGGTCGGGGTGGACTGAAGCTTTCTTT.

J is TRBJ1-1 and V is TRBV19, with unresolved D. The CDR3 covers 13 residues. V lost 3 bases and J lost 5, with 10 bases in between. Germline CDR1 reads LNHDA; CDR2 reads SQIVND (reference sequence). CDR3 sequence: CASSMSGFTEAFF. The DNA for the CDR3 is TGTGCCAGTAGTATGTCGGGGTTTACTGAAGCTTTCTTT.

This sequence joins TRBV29-1 and TRBJ1-1; no firm D call. Trimming stripped 4 bases from V and 0 bases from J, with 6 bases between. Looked up from germline, CDR1 is SQVTM and CDR2 is ANQGSEA. The CDR3 is made up of 12 amino acids. The CDR3 region is CSVALLNTEAFF. CDR3 in DNA: TGCAGCGTTGCACTGTTGAACACTGAAGCTTTCTTT.

In its sample, this clone was seen once. The rearrangement joins TRBV6-5 to TRBJ2-3, with 9 bases identical to TRBD2. After removal of 0 bases from V and 1 base from J, the junction contained 2 bases not matched to a gene. This CDR3 contains 16 residues. Germline values: CDR1 MNHEY, CDR2 SVGAGI. The CDR3 is CASSYSKREGTDTQYF. The DNA for the CDR3 is TGTGCCAGCAGTTACTCCAAGCGGGAGGGCACAGATACGCAGTATTTT.

This chain uses TRBV6-5 with TRBJ2-1; the match to TRBD2 covers 7 bases. In germline, CDR1 is MNHEY, CDR2 SVGAGI. V was clipped by 7 bases and J by 2 bases; unmatched bases: 5. The CDR3 covers 14 residues. The CDR3 region is CASTLADPYNEQFF. CDR3 DNA: TGTGCCAGCACCCTAGCGGACCCCTACAATGAGCAGTTCTTC.

The V call is TRBV4-1, the J call TRBJ1-5, with 10 nucleotides matching TRBD1. The CDR3 length is 15 residues. V was pared by 4 bases and J by 7 bases, with 7 bases of the junction left unmatched. Germline V gene lookup returns CDR1 MGHRA and CDR2 YSYEKL. CDR3 DNA sequence: TGCGCCAGCAGCCCGTTGGGACAGGGGTTCCAGCCCCAGCATTTT. As protein: CASSPLGQGFQPQHF.

The V gene is TRBV30, the J gene TRBJ2-1; D not resolved. Trimming shortened V by 2 bases and J by 0 bases, and 11 bases separated the two germline ends. Germline V lookup: CDR1 GTSNPN, CDR2 SVGIG (reference sequence). This CDR3 spans 15 amino acids. CDR3 coding DNA: TGTGCCTGGAGTTTCTACAGTTACTCCTACAATGAGCAGTTCTTC. Amino acid sequence: CAWSFYSYSYNEQFF.

The rearrangement uses TRBV11-2 and TRBJ2-2; no clear D gene. This CDR3 spans 15 amino acids. Germline V gene sequence: CDR1 SGHAT, CDR2 FQNNGV. Trimming left V 0 bases short and J 7 bases short, with 12 bases between. CDR3: CASSLEVWSGGELFF. The CDR3 coding sequence is TGTGCCAGCAGCTTAGAGGTGTGGTCGGGCGGGGAGCTGTTTTTT.

The chain uses TRBV4-1 and TRBJ2-2, with 11 bases identical to TRBD2. V lost 0 bases and J lost 8; bases outside the gene matches: 17. Germline V CDR1 and CDR2: MGHRA, YSYEKL. There are 20 residues in the CDR3. CDR3 residues: CASSQDDNGLAGGPRGELFF. The DNA of the CDR3 is TGCGCCAGCAGCCAAGATGACAACGGGCTAGCGGGGGGCCCGAGGGGGGAGCTGTTTTTT.

The chain joins TRBV18 to TRBJ2-6; 7 bases are shared with TRBD1. The germline gives CDR1 KGHSH, CDR2 LQKENI. V was clipped by 6 bases and J by 4 bases; unmatched bases: 9. The CDR3 is 16 amino acids. This CDR3 is CASSQKGAPGANVLTF. The CDR3 DNA is TGTGCCAGCTCTCAGAAGGGGGCGCCGGGGGCCAACGTCCTGACTTTC.

V is TRBV3-1 (or the pseudogene TRBV3-2) and J is TRBJ2-2; TRBD2 agrees at 9 bases. V gave up 4 bases and J gave up 7 bases; unmatched junction bases: 10. Germline V gene sequence: CDR1 LGHDT, CDR2 YNNKEL (reference sequence). The CDR3 has 16 residues. CDR3: CASSLSLAGMVGELFF. CDR3 DNA: TGTGCCAGCAGCCTCAGCCTAGCGGGAATGGTCGGGGAGCTGTTTTTT.

The chain uses TRBV28 and TRBJ2-1, with 8 bases matching TRBD2. The CDR3 runs 14 residues. The V gene end was trimmed by 3 bases and the J gene end by 10 bases; junction bases not matched to a gene: 8. CDR1 is MDHEN and CDR2 is SYDVKM in the germline V gene. Here the CDR3 reads CASSFYGRGGEQFF. The CDR3 nucleotides are TGTGCCAGCAGTTTTTACGGGAGGGGGGGCGAGCAGTTCTTC. Using reference TRBV28 and TRBJ2-1 for the parts outside the CDR3, the full variable domain is DVKVTQSSRYLVKRTGEKVFLECVQDMDHENMFWYRQDPGLGLRLIYFSYDVKMKEKGDIPEGYSVSREKKERFSLILESASTNQTSMYLCASSFYGRGGEQFFGPGTRLTVL.

This clone was recorded only once. V gene TRBV14 combines with J gene TRBJ2-5; a possible D gene is TRBD2 (6 bases). Trimming cost V 5 bases and J 5 bases, with 15 bases left between them. The CDR3 totals 14 residues. Per the germline V gene, CDR1 is SGHDN and CDR2 is FVKESK. The chain's CDR3 is CASSGGIHGETQYF. CDR3 coding DNA: TGTGCCAGCAGCGGGGGGATTCACGGGGAGACCCAGTACTTC.

The chain joins TRBV11-2 to TRBJ1-2, with TRBD1 as a possible D gene (5 bases). Germline values: CDR1 SGHAT, CDR2 FQNNGV. The V gene lost 4 bases and the J gene lost 4 bases, with 16 bases spanning the gap. The CDR3 is 15 amino acids. The CDR3, as DNA: TGTGCCAGCAGCTCGGTCGGGCGGGGACTCTATGGCTACACCTTC. Its protein is CASSSVGRGLYGYTF. Based on the CDR3 plus reference TRBV11-2 and TRBJ1-2, the full variable domain is EAGVAQSPRYKIIEKRQSVAFWCNPISGHATLYWYQQILGQGPKLLIQFQNNGVVDDSQLPKDRFSAERLKGVDSTLKIQPAKLEDSAVYLCASSSVGRGLYGYTFGSGTRLTVV.

The gene calls are TRBV14 and TRBJ2-1; 10 bases agree with TRBD2. Trimming cost V 0 bases and J 6 bases; bases outside gene matches: 17. The CDR3 has 20 residues. The germline V gene has CDR1 SGHDN and CDR2 FVKESK. CDR3 sequence (DNA): TGTGCCAGCAGCCAAGAGTCGGGACTAGCGCTGAGCGGGGGGAGCAATGAGCAGTTCTTC. It codes for CASSQESGLALSGGSNEQFF. Together with reference TRBV14 and TRBJ2-1, the CDR3 gives the full variable domain: EAGVTQFPSHSVIEKGQTVTLRCDPISGHDNLYWYRRVMGKEIKFLLHFVKESKQDESGMPNNRFLAERTGGTYSTLKVQPAELEDSGVYFCASSQESGLALSGGSNEQFFGPGTRLTVL.

This clone showed up just once. This chain connects TRBV7-8 to TRBJ1-1; 10 bases align to TRBD1. Trimming at V came to 4 bases and at J to 3 bases, leaving 14 bases not matched to a gene. The CDR3 is made up of 18 amino acids. Germline V gives CDR1 SGHVS, CDR2 FQNEAQ. The CDR3 reads CASSSRRTGGMVDTEAFF. The CDR3 DNA reads TGTGCCAGCAGCTCCAGGAGGACAGGGGGTATGGTGGACACTGAAGCTTTCTTT.

The rearrangement links TRBV2 to TRBJ2-7; D is perhaps TRBD1 (5 bases). V was clipped by 3 bases and J by 5 bases, with 14 bases between them. Germline-derived CDR1 and CDR2 are SNHLY and FYNNEI. The CDR3 consists of 14 residues. CDR3 coding DNA: TGTGCCAGCAGTGAGAGGACAACATTCCACGAGCAGTACTTC. This encodes CASSERTTFHEQYF.

The chain carries TRBV2 and TRBJ2-2; 7 nucleotides align to TRBD1. V shed 6 bases and J 5 bases; nucleotides not matched to a gene: 6. The CDR3 consists of 14 residues. The germline V gene has CDR1 SNHLY and CDR2 FYNNEI. This chain's CDR3 is CASRKEQGTGELFF. The CDR3, as DNA: TGTGCCAGCAGAAAAGAACAGGGGACCGGGGAGCTGTTTTTT.

The J gene is TRBJ1-3, the V gene TRBV6-6; no clear D. The CDR3 contains 14 residues. Germline-derived CDR1 and CDR2 are MNHNY and SVGAGI (reference sequence). Trimming stripped 5 bases from V and 4 bases from J, with 12 bases between. The CDR3: CASSPGGPGNTIYF. CDR3 DNA: TGTGCCAGCAGTCCCGGTGGGCCAGGAAACACCATATATTTT.

The table lists this clone with a count of one. This rearrangement joins TRBV2 to TRBJ1-2; possible D gene TRBD1, 6 bases. The CDR3 totals 13 residues. The ends were cut back, 6 bases at V and 4 bases at J, with 12 bases in the middle. Germline-derived CDR1 and CDR2 are SNHLY and FYNNEI. The CDR3 reads CASRSTGSYGYTF. The CDR3 nucleotides are TGTGCCAGCAGGTCCACAGGGAGCTATGGCTACACCTTC.

The chain joins TRBV11-1 to TRBJ2-2, with 9 bases matching TRBD2. The J segment lost 6 bases and the V segment lost 1 base, leaving 3 bases of the junction unmatched. The CDR3 is 15 residues long. Germline assignment: CDR1 SGHAT and CDR2 FQDESV (reference sequence). CDR3 sequence reads: CASSLGLAGSGELFF. CDR3 DNA: TGTGCCAGCAGCTTAGGGCTAGCGGGATCCGGGGAGCTGTTTTTT.

In its sample, this clone was seen once. The chain joins TRBV27 to TRBJ1-5; D might be TRBD1 (5 bases). Per the germline V gene, CDR1 is MNHEY and CDR2 is SMNVEV (reference sequence). The V end lost 1 base, the J end lost 0 bases, and 13 bases lay between the germline ends. The CDR3 runs to 17 residues. The CDR3 DNA follows: TGTGCCAGCAGTTTATTCGGGTCGGGGGTTAGCAATCAGCCCCAGCATTTT. The encoded protein is CASSLFGSGVSNQPQHF.

The J gene is TRBJ2-7, the V gene TRBV30; 7 positions match TRBD1. The CDR3 runs to 14 residues. Germline trimming cut 3 bases from V and 0 bases from J; bases unmatched to any gene: 5. Germline V gene lookup returns CDR1 GTSNPN and CDR2 SVGIG (reference sequence). CDR3 region: CAWSRDRLSYEQYF. As DNA, the CDR3 is TGTGCCTGGAGCCGGGACAGACTCTCCTACGAGCAGTACTTC.

The chain combines TRBV15 with TRBJ2-7; tentatively, D is TRBD2 (5 bases). Trimming pared 0 bases from V and 6 bases from J, leaving 18 bases between. Germline V CDR1 and CDR2: LNHNV, YYDKDF (reference sequence). The CDR3 covers 16 residues. In DNA form, the CDR3 reads TGTGCCACCAGCAGAGATCGTGAGGGCCACCTTCGCGAGCAGTACTTC. It yields the protein CATSRDREGHLREQYF.

Here the CDR3 reads CASSRLAFENTGELFF. CDR3 in DNA: TGTGCCAGCAGTCGCCTAGCTTTTGAGAACACCGGGGAGCTGTTTTTT. This chain uses TRBV25-1 with TRBJ2-2, with TRBD2 as a possible D gene (5 bases). V lost 5 bases, J lost 1 base, and 14 bases lay in between. The CDR3 consists of 16 residues. Germline CDR1 and CDR2: MGHDK and SYGVNS.

V gene TRBV7-2 combines with J gene TRBJ2-3; D unclear. Trimming removed 5 bases from V and 4 bases from J, with 7 bases in between. Germline CDR1 SGHTA, CDR2 FQGNSA. There are 12 residues in the CDR3. CDR3 region: CASSQIPDTQYF. The CDR3 DNA sequence: TGTGCCAGCAGCCAAATTCCAGATACGCAGTATTTT.

The chain uses TRBV19 and TRBJ2-6; D is perhaps TRBD1 (5 bases). This CDR3 comprises 15 residues. Deletions cut 1 base from V and 2 bases from J, with 6 bases between. Germline-derived CDR1 and CDR2 are LNHDA and SQIVND (reference sequence). The CDR3 DNA follows: TGTGCCAGTAGTATAGGGACAACTGGGGCCAACGTCCTGACTTTC. Amino acids: CASSIGTTGANVLTF.